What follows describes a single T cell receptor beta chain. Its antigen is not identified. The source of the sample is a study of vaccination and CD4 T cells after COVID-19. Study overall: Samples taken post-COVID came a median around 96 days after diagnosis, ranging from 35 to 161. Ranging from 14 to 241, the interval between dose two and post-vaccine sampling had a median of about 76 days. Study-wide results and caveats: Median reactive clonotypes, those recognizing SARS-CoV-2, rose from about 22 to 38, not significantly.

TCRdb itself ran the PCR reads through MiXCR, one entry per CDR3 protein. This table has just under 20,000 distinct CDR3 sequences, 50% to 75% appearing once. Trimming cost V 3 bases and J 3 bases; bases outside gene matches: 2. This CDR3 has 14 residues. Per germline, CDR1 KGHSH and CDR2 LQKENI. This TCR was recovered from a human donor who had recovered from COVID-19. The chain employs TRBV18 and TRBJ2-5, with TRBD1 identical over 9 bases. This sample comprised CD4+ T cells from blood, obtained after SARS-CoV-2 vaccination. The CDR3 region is CASSPGTGKETQYF. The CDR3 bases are TGTGCCAGCTCACCCGGGACAGGGAAAGAGACCCAGTACTTC.